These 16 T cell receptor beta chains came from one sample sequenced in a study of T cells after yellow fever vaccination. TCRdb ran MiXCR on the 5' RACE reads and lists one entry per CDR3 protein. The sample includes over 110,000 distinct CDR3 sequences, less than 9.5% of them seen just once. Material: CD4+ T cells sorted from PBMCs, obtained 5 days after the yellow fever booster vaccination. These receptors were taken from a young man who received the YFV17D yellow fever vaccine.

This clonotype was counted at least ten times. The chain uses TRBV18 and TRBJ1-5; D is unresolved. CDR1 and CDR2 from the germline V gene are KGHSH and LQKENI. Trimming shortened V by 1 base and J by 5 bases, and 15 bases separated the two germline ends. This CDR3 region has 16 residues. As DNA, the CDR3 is TGTGCCAGCTCACCACAGAGCTCACAAAATTATCAGCCCCAGCATTTT. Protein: CASSPQSSQNYQPQHF.

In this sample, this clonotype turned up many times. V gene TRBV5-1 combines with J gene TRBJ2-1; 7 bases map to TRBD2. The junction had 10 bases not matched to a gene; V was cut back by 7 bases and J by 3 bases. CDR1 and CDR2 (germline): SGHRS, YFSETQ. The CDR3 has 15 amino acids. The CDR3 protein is CASSRTSLHYNEQFF. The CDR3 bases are TGCGCCAGCTCCCGGACTAGTCTACACTACAATGAGCAGTTCTTC.

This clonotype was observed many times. CDR3 sequence (DNA): TGTGCCAGCAGCTTGGTGGGAGATACGCAGTATTTT. Translated, it gives CASSLVGDTQYF. The genes are TRBV5-6 and TRBJ2-3; no firm D call. The V gene lost 0 bases and the J gene lost 5 bases, with 4 bases spanning the gap. This CDR3 region has 12 residues. Germline CDR1 SGHDT, CDR2 YYEEEE.

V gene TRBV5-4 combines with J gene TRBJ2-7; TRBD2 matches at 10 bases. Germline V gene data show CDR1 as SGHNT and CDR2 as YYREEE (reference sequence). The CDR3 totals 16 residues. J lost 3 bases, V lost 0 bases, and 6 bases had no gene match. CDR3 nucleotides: TGTGCCAGCAGCTTGGTGAGGACTAGCGGCTACTACGAGCAGTACTTC. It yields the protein CASSLVRTSGYYEQYF.

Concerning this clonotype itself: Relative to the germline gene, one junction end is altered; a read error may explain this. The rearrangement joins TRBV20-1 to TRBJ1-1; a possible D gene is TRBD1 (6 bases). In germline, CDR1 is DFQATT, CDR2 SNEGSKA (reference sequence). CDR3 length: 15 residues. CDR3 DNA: TGCGGTGCTATTAGTGGGACACCGGGGGGCACTGAAGCTTTCTTT. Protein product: CGAISGTPGGTEAFF.

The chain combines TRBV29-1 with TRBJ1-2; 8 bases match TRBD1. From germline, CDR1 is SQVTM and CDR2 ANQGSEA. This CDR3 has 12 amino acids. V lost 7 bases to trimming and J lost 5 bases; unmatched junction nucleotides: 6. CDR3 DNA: TGCAGCGGAACAACAGGGGGGTATGGCTACACCTTC. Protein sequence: CSGTTGGYGYTF. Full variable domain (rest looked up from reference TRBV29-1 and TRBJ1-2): SAVISQKPSRDICQRGTSLTIQCQVDSQVTMMFWYRQQPGQSLTLIATANQGSEATYESGFVIDKFPISRPNLTFSTLTVSNMSPEDSSIYLCSGTTGGYGYTFGSGTRLTVV.

CDR3 nucleotide sequence: TGCGCCAGCAGCTACCAGGGGGGGACAGATACGCAGTATTTT. Its translation: CASSYQGGTDTQYF. The chain has TRBV5-1 and TRBJ2-3, with D possibly called TRBD1 or TRBD2 (7 bases each). Trimming left V 3 bases short and J 3 bases short, with 11 bases between. The germline gives CDR1 SGHRS, CDR2 YFSETQ. This CDR3 region has 14 residues.

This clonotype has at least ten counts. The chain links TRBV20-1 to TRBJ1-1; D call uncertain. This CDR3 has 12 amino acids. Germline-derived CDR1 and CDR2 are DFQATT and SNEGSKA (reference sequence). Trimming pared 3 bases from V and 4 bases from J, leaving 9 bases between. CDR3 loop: CSASRARTEAFF. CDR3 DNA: TGCAGTGCTAGCCGGGCCCGCACTGAAGCTTTCTTT.

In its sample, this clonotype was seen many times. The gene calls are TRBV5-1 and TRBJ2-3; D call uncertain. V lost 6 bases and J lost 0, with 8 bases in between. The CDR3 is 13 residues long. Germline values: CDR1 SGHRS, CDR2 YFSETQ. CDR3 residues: CASKQPSTDTQYF. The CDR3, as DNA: TGCGCCAGCAAACAGCCTAGCACAGATACGCAGTATTTT.

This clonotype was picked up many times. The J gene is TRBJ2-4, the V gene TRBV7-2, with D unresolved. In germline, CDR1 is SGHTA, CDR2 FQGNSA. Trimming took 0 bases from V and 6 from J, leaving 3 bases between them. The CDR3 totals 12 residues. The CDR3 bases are TGTGCCAGCAGCTTAGCCTCAAACATTCAGTACTTC. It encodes CASSLASNIQYF. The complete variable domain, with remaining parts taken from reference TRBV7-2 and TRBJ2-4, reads GAGVSQSPSNKVTEKGKDVELRCDPISGHTALYWYRQSLGQGLEFLIYFQGNSAPDKSGLPSDRFSAERTGGSVSTLTIQRTQQEDSAVYLCASSLASNIQYFGAGTRLSVL.

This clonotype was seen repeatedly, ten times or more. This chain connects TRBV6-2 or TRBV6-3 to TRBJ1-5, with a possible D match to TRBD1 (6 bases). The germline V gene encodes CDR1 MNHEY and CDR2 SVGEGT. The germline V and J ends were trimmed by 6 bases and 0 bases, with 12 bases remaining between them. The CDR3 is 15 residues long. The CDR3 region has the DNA TGTGCCAGCAGAAACGCAGGGGTTAGCAATCAGCCCCAGCATTTT. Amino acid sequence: CASRNAGVSNQPQHF.

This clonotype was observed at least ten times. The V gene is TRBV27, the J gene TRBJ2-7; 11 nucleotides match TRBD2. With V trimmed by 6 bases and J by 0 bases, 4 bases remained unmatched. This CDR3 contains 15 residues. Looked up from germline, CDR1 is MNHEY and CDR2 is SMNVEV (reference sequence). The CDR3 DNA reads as TGTGCCAGCAGGGGGGGACTAGCGGTCTCCTACGAGCAGTACTTC. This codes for CASRGGLAVSYEQYF.

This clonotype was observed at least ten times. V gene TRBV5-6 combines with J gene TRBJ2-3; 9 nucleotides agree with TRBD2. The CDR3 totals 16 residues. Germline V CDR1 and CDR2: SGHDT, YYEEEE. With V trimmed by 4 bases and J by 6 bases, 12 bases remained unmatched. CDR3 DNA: TGTGCCAGCAGCGGAGTCGGGACTAGCATTGGGGATACGCAGTATTTT. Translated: CASSGVGTSIGDTQYF.

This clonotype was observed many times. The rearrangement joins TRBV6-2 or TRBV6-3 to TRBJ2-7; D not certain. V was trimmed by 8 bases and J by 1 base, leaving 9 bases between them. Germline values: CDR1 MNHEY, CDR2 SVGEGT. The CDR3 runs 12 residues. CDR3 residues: CASGALSYEQYF. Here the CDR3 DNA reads TGTGCCAGCGGCGCCCTTTCCTACGAGCAGTACTTC.

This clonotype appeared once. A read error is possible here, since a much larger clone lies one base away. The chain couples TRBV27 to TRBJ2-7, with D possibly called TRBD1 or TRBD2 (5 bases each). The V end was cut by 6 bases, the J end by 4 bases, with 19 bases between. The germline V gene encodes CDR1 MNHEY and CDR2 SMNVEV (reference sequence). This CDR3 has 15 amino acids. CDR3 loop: CASSKLSSAGYEQYF. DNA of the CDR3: TGTGCCAGCAGCAAATTGAGTAGCGCAGGGTACGAGCAGTACTTC.

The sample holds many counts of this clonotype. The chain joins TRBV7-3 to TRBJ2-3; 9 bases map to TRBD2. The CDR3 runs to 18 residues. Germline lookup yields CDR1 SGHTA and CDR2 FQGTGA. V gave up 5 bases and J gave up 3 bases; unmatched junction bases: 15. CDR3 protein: CASSPKGRLAVATDTQYF. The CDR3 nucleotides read TGTGCCAGCAGCCCTAAGGGAAGACTAGCGGTCGCTACAGATACGCAGTATTTT.